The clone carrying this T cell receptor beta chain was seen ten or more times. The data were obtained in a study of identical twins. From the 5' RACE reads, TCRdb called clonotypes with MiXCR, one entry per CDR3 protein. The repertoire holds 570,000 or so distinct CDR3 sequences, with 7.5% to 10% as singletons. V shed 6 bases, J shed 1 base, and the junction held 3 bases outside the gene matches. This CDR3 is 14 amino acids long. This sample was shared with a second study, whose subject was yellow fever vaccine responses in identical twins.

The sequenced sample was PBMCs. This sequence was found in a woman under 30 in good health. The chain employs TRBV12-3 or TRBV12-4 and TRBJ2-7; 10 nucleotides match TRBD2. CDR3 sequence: CASRVAGGSYEQYF. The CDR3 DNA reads TGTGCCAGCAGGGTAGCGGGAGGATCCTACGAGCAGTACTTC.